Presented here are 32 T cell receptor beta chains from one specimen sequenced in a study of T cells after somatic rescue of genetic block. TCRdb's table, derived via immunoSEQ multiplex PCR, lists solely in-frame clones and lacks some. Counted here are roughly 11,000 clones, 71% occurring once; the ten biggest clones make up more than 10%. The specimen sequenced was peripheral blood mononuclear cells (PBMCs). These receptors originate from a boy younger than 18.

This clone was recorded a few times. The rearrangement joins TRBV27 to TRBJ2-1, with D uncertain. Germline V gene lookup returns CDR1 MNHEY and CDR2 SMNVEV (reference sequence). The CDR3 is 11 residues long. V lost 3 bases, J lost 10 bases, and 7 bases lay in between. The CDR3 DNA reads as TGTGCCAGCAGTTTCCATGGCGAGCAGTTCTTC. This gives the protein CASSFHGEQFF.

The gene calls are TRBV28 and TRBJ1-4; D is undetermined. The CDR3 is 15 residues long. CDR1 is MDHEN, CDR2 SYDVKM, per germline. Trimming shortened V by 5 bases and J by 5 bases, and 15 bases separated the two germline ends. DNA for the CDR3: TGTGCCAGCAGTCGCAAGAAGGGTAAAAATGAAAAACTGTTTTTT. Protein sequence: CASSRKKGKNEKLFF.

This clone was detected only a few times. This sequence joins TRBV28 and TRBJ2-1; 7 bases are a match to TRBD2. Germline values: CDR1 MDHEN, CDR2 SYDVKM. Trimming cost V 5 bases and J 4 bases; bases outside gene matches: 11. The CDR3 has 16 residues. CDR3 nucleotides: TGTGCCAGCAGTACCAGTGGACTAGTGAGTTACAATGAGCAGTTCTTC. This sequence encodes CASSTSGLVSYNEQFF.

This clone has only one observation. V gene TRBV18 combines with J gene TRBJ2-5; D gene unclear. Germline CDR1 KGHSH, CDR2 LQKENI. The CDR3 spans 13 residues. V was shortened by 3 bases and J by 1 base, with 6 bases between the two germline ends. Written as DNA, the CDR3 is TGTGCCAGCTCACCGGGAACCCAAGAGACCCAGTACTTC. This translates into CASSPGTQETQYF.

The J gene is TRBJ2-2, the V gene TRBV5-1, with a weak D call TRBD1 (6 bases). The CDR3 consists of 15 residues. The germline gives CDR1 SGHRS, CDR2 YFSETQ. With 0 bases removed from V and 4 bases from J, the gap between germline ends came to 10 bases. Written as DNA, the CDR3 is TGCGCCAGCAGCTTGGACAGGGCATCCACCGGGGAGCTGTTTTTT. As protein: CASSLDRASTGELFF.

The chain recombines TRBV2 with TRBJ2-7, with D perhaps TRBD1 (6 bases). Germline V gene lookup returns CDR1 SNHLY and CDR2 FYNNEI. The CDR3 is 14 amino acids. Trimming cost V 6 bases and J 6 bases, with 18 bases left between them. CDR3 region: CASSSFDRTVEQYF. In nucleotides, the CDR3 is TGTGCCAGCAGCTCTTTCGATCGGACAGTCGAGCAGTACTTC.

In this sample, this clone turned up a few times. The CDR3 DNA sequence: TGTGCCAGCAGTGATCGTCGTGGGCTAGCGGGGCCCCAGTACTTC. It specifies CASSDRRGLAGPQYF. The V and J genes are TRBV2 and TRBJ2-5, with 9 positions matching TRBD2. V shed 3 bases and J 9 bases; nucleotides not matched to a gene: 11. From germline, CDR1 is SNHLY and CDR2 FYNNEI. The CDR3 length is 15 residues.

The chain carries TRBV6-4 and TRBJ2-7; D remains ambiguous. This CDR3 has 10 residues. The V gene's germline CDR1 is MRHNA and CDR2 SNTAGT. Trimming shortened V by 3 bases and J by 9 bases, and 6 bases separated the two germline ends. The CDR3 coding sequence is TGTGCCAGCAGTGATCGTGGGCAGTACTTC. Protein: CASSDRGQYF.

By share of the sample, this clone is medium-sized. The gene calls are TRBV27 and TRBJ1-4; 9 bases line up with TRBD1. Losses at the gene ends were 7 bases for V and 7 bases for J; bases not matched to a gene: 10. Germline V gene data show CDR1 as MNHEY and CDR2 as SMNVEV (reference sequence). The CDR3 contains 15 residues. The CDR3 nucleotides read TGTGCCAGCACCACTTTTACAGGGGGCGGTGAAAAACTGTTTTTT. It specifies CASTTFTGGGEKLFF.

The chain links TRBV4-2 to TRBJ2-7; TRBD1 matches at 10 bases. Unmatched junction bases numbered 5, after V lost 3 bases and J lost 3 bases. CDR1 is LGHNA and CDR2 is YNFKEQ in the germline V gene. This CDR3 has 15 amino acids. The CDR3, as DNA: TGTGCCAGCAGCCAGCCCGGACAGGGGGGCTACGAGCAGTACTTC. This gives the protein CASSQPGQGGYEQYF.

This clone appeared a single time. The chain couples TRBV9 to TRBJ2-1, with 7 bases that match TRBD2. In germline, CDR1 is SGDLS, CDR2 YYNGEE. The CDR3 consists of 17 residues. The J segment lost 0 bases and the V segment lost 2 bases, leaving 8 bases of the junction unmatched. The CDR3 here is CASSVAPPGGSYNEQFF. The CDR3 nucleotides read TGTGCCAGCAGCGTTGCCCCACCGGGGGGCTCCTACAATGAGCAGTTCTTC.

V is TRBV5-1 and J is TRBJ2-2; maybe TRBD1 (6 bases). Per germline, CDR1 SGHRS and CDR2 YFSETQ. The V end was cut by 0 bases, the J end by 1 base, with 10 bases between. The CDR3 covers 16 residues. CDR3 loop: CASSLGTVQNTGELFF. DNA for the CDR3: TGCGCCAGCAGCTTGGGGACAGTACAGAACACCGGGGAGCTGTTTTTT. Complete variable domain (other parts from reference TRBV5-1 and TRBJ2-2): KAGVTQTPRYLIKTRGQQVTLSCSPISGHRSVSWYQQTPGQGLQFLFEYFSETQRNKGNFPGRFSGRQFSNSRSEMNVSTLELGDSALYLCASSLGTVQNTGELFFGEGSRLTVL.

This clone occurred once. This chain joins TRBV9 and TRBJ2-1, with 7 bases aligning to TRBD2. This CDR3 is built from 16 residues. The germline V gene has CDR1 SGDLS and CDR2 YYNGEE. Trimming removed 1 base from V and 8 bases from J; junction bases left unmatched: 12. This CDR3 is CASSVREGYRGDEQFF. The CDR3 bases are TGTGCCAGCAGCGTAAGGGAGGGATACCGGGGGGATGAGCAGTTCTTC.

This chain joins TRBV28 and TRBJ1-5, with 9 bases fitting TRBD1. Losses at the gene ends were 1 base for V and 2 bases for J; bases not matched to a gene: 6. CDR1 is MDHEN, CDR2 SYDVKM, per germline. The CDR3 is 17 amino acids. The CDR3 spells CASSLLGQGHGNQPQHF. The DNA for the CDR3 is TGTGCCAGCAGTTTATTGGGACAGGGACATGGCAATCAGCCCCAGCATTTT.

This sequence joins TRBV12-2 and TRBJ2-2; TRBD1 was called by the table and not checked on the DNA. TRBV12-2 is classified as a pseudogene. The CDR3 contains 20 residues. Here the CDR3 DNA reads TGTGCAAGTCGCTTAGCGCGAATTCCCCAGGGGCCAACAAACACCGGGGAGCTGTTTTTT. Residues: CASRLARIPQGPTNTGELFF.

The J gene is TRBJ1-5, the V gene TRBV5-6, with D unresolved. Per germline, CDR1 SGHDT and CDR2 YYEEEE. The ends were cut back, 10 bases at V and 0 bases at J, with 17 bases in the middle. CDR3 size: 15 residues. The DNA of the CDR3 is TGTGCCGACTTCAAGGAGGGCCTTAGCAATCAGCCCCAGCATTTT. It translates to CADFKEGLSNQPQHF.

V is TRBV27 and J is TRBJ1-1, with D possibly TRBD1 on 5 matching bases. From germline, CDR1 is MNHEY and CDR2 SMNVEV (reference sequence). The CDR3 sequence is 13 residues long. Trimming removed 7 bases at V and 0 bases at J, with 9 bases between. The CDR3 here is CASTGTVNTEAFF. CDR3 coding DNA: TGTGCCAGCACCGGGACGGTGAACACTGAAGCTTTCTTT.

The gene calls are TRBV6-5 and TRBJ2-3; tentatively, D is TRBD1 (5 bases). The germline V and J ends were trimmed by 6 bases and 5 bases, with 12 bases remaining between them. CDR3 length equals 13 residues. Germline CDR1 reads MNHEY; CDR2 reads SVGAGI. CDR3 in DNA: TGTGCCAGCAGCCAAGGGGCACAAGATACGCAGTATTTT. As protein: CASSQGAQDTQYF.

This clone showed up just a few times. J is TRBJ2-3 and V is TRBV10-1; possibly TRBD2 for D (6 bases). This CDR3 region has 21 residues. V dropped 0 bases and J dropped 4 bases, with 29 bases sitting between them. In germline, CDR1 is WNHNN, CDR2 SYGVQD (reference sequence). CDR3 nucleotide sequence: TGCGCCAGCAGTGAGTCGATGGGGGGTGGTTCGGAGCCTCATACGGCAGATACGCAGTATTTT. This sequence encodes CASSESMGGGSEPHTADTQYF.

The chain recombines TRBV9 with TRBJ1-2; D unclear. The CDR3 has 14 amino acids. Germline lookup yields CDR1 SGDLS and CDR2 YYNGEE. Trimming took off 4 bases at V and 4 bases at J, with 14 bases between the two ends. This CDR3 reads CASSPGRFSYGYTF. DNA of the CDR3: TGTGCCAGCAGCCCTGGACGGTTTAGCTATGGCTACACCTTC.

This clone has more than one count but fewer than ten. The genes are TRBV28 and TRBJ2-6, with TRBD2 as a possible D gene (6 bases). CDR1 is MDHEN, CDR2 SYDVKM, per germline. V shed 5 bases and J shed 0 bases, with 11 bases lying between them. This CDR3 has 16 amino acids. For the CDR3, the DNA is TGTGCCAGCAGTACGGGACTGTTCTCTGGGGCCAACGTCCTGACTTTC. Translation gives CASSTGLFSGANVLTF.

The V gene is TRBV10-3, the J gene TRBJ2-7; maybe TRBD1 (6 bases). CDR1 and CDR2 (germline): ENHRY, SYGVKD. Trimming stripped 3 bases from V and 5 bases from J, with 14 bases between. The CDR3 contains 14 residues. The CDR3 loop is CAISDGRGQNEQYF. DNA of the CDR3: TGTGCCATCAGTGATGGCAGGGGTCAAAACGAGCAGTACTTC.

This clone was found a few times. The V and J genes are TRBV29-1 and TRBJ1-2; maybe TRBD1 (5 bases). Per germline, CDR1 SQVTM and CDR2 ANQGSEA. CDR3 length: 11 residues. V was clipped by 4 bases and J by 3 bases, with 6 bases between them. The CDR3 coding sequence is TGCAGCGTTGGGGGCGACTATGGCTACACCTTC. This translates into CSVGGDYGYTF.

The CDR3 is CASSLDRGHQPQHF. The CDR3 DNA sequence: TGTGCCAGCTCACTCGACAGGGGACATCAGCCCCAGCATTTT. The chain carries TRBV18 and TRBJ1-5; 8 bases match TRBD1. The germline gives CDR1 KGHSH, CDR2 LQKENI. The CDR3 has 14 amino acids. With 4 bases clipped from V and 5 bases from J, the junction kept 4 bases outside the gene matches. Variable domain in full (rest from reference TRBV18 and TRBJ1-5): NAGVMQNPRHLVRRRGQEARLRCSPMKGHSHVYWYRQLPEEGLKFMVYLQKENIIDESGMPKERFSAEFPKEGPSILRIQQVVRGDSAAYFCASSLDRGHQPQHFGDGTRLSIL.

The chain joins TRBV13 to TRBJ1-4; 7 positions agree with TRBD1. V lost 5 bases and J lost 4; bases outside the gene matches: 7. Germline loops: CDR1 PRHDT, CDR2 FYEKMQ (reference sequence). The CDR3 is made up of 15 amino acids. CDR3 amino acids: CASSPGTAINEKLFF. CDR3 bases: TGTGCCAGCAGCCCCGGGACAGCTATTAATGAAAAACTGTTTTTT.

The CDR3 bases are TGTGCCTGGAGGTGGGACTACAATGAGCAGTTCTTC. Protein sequence: CAWRWDYNEQFF. The chain carries TRBV30 and TRBJ2-1; no definite D call. The CDR3 has 12 residues. V lost 3 bases and J lost 3, with 6 bases in between. In germline, CDR1 is GTSNPN, CDR2 SVGIG (reference sequence).

The genes are TRBV9 and TRBJ2-3, with 10 bases that match TRBD2. This CDR3 region has 16 residues. V trimming: 4 bases; J trimming: 5 bases; junction bases outside the gene matches: 10. Germline loops: CDR1 SGDLS, CDR2 YYNGEE. CDR3 coding DNA: TGTGCCAGCAGCCCAACCGAAGCGGGAGGGCTAGATACGCAGTATTTT. This encodes CASSPTEAGGLDTQYF.

The chain joins TRBV5-1 to TRBJ2-3; D ambiguous. The CDR3 covers 14 residues. Looked up from germline, CDR1 is SGHRS and CDR2 is YFSETQ. V was clipped by 3 bases and J by 4 bases, with 12 bases between them. The CDR3 nucleotides read TGCGCCAGCAGCTATAAGGTTAATTCAGATACGCAGTATTTT. Protein sequence: CASSYKVNSDTQYF.

V and J are TRBV6-6 and TRBJ1-4; D possibly corresponds to TRBD1 (5 bases). This CDR3 has 16 amino acids. Germline-derived CDR1 and CDR2 are MNHNY and SVGAGI (reference sequence). The V end was cut by 5 bases, the J end by 5 bases, with 18 bases between. This CDR3 is CASSPKWGRQNEKLFF. CDR3 DNA: TGTGCCAGCAGTCCCAAGTGGGGACGTCAGAATGAAAAACTGTTTTTT.

The chain carries TRBV5-4 and TRBJ2-2, with TRBD2 identical over 8 bases. The ends lost 0 bases at V and 4 bases at J; junction bases unmatched: 5. The CDR3 has 16 amino acids. Germline loops: CDR1 SGHNT, CDR2 YYREEE (reference sequence). This CDR3 is CASSLGAGVGTGELFF. The CDR3 bases are TGTGCCAGCAGCTTGGGAGCGGGGGTTGGCACCGGGGAGCTGTTTTTT.

The chain has TRBV5-4 and TRBJ2-1, with 9 bases aligning to TRBD2. This CDR3 has 15 amino acids. After removal of 0 bases from V and 8 bases from J, the junction contained 6 bases not matched to a gene. Germline assignment: CDR1 SGHNT and CDR2 YYREEE (reference sequence). The CDR3 bases are TGTGCCAGCAGCTTGGTGGGGCGGGGGGGCCATGAGCAGTTCTTC. Translated: CASSLVGRGGHEQFF.

V usage is TRBV6-5 and J usage is TRBJ2-5, with TRBD2 as a possible D gene (6 bases). The CDR3 has 11 amino acids. With 5 bases removed from V and 7 bases from J, the gap between germline ends came to 8 bases. Germline V lookup: CDR1 MNHEY, CDR2 SVGAGI. Here the CDR3 reads CASSHGGTQYF. CDR3 nucleotide sequence: TGTGCCAGCAGTCACGGGGGGACCCAGTACTTC.